This T cell receptor beta chain was captured in a study of T cells after yellow fever vaccination. MiXCR, run by TCRdb on the 5' RACE reads, gives a single entry per CDR3 protein. The sample has under 150,000 distinct CDR3 sequences; less than 9.5% are singletons. The CDR3 loop spans 16 amino acids. The V segment lost 5 bases and the J segment 2 bases; nucleotides outside the gene matches: 11. Per the germline V gene, CDR1 is SGHTA and CDR2 is FQGNSA. This material consisted of CD4+ T cells sorted from PBMCs, taken 5 days after the yellow fever booster vaccination. The V call is TRBV7-2, the J call TRBJ1-2, with 7 bases that match TRBD1. This TCR was recovered from a man aged 25 to 40 who received the YFV17D yellow fever vaccine. As DNA, the CDR3 is TGTGCCAGCAGCCCCACTCTGGGACAGACCAACTATGGCTACACCTTC. Amino acid sequence: CASSPTLGQTNYGYTF.